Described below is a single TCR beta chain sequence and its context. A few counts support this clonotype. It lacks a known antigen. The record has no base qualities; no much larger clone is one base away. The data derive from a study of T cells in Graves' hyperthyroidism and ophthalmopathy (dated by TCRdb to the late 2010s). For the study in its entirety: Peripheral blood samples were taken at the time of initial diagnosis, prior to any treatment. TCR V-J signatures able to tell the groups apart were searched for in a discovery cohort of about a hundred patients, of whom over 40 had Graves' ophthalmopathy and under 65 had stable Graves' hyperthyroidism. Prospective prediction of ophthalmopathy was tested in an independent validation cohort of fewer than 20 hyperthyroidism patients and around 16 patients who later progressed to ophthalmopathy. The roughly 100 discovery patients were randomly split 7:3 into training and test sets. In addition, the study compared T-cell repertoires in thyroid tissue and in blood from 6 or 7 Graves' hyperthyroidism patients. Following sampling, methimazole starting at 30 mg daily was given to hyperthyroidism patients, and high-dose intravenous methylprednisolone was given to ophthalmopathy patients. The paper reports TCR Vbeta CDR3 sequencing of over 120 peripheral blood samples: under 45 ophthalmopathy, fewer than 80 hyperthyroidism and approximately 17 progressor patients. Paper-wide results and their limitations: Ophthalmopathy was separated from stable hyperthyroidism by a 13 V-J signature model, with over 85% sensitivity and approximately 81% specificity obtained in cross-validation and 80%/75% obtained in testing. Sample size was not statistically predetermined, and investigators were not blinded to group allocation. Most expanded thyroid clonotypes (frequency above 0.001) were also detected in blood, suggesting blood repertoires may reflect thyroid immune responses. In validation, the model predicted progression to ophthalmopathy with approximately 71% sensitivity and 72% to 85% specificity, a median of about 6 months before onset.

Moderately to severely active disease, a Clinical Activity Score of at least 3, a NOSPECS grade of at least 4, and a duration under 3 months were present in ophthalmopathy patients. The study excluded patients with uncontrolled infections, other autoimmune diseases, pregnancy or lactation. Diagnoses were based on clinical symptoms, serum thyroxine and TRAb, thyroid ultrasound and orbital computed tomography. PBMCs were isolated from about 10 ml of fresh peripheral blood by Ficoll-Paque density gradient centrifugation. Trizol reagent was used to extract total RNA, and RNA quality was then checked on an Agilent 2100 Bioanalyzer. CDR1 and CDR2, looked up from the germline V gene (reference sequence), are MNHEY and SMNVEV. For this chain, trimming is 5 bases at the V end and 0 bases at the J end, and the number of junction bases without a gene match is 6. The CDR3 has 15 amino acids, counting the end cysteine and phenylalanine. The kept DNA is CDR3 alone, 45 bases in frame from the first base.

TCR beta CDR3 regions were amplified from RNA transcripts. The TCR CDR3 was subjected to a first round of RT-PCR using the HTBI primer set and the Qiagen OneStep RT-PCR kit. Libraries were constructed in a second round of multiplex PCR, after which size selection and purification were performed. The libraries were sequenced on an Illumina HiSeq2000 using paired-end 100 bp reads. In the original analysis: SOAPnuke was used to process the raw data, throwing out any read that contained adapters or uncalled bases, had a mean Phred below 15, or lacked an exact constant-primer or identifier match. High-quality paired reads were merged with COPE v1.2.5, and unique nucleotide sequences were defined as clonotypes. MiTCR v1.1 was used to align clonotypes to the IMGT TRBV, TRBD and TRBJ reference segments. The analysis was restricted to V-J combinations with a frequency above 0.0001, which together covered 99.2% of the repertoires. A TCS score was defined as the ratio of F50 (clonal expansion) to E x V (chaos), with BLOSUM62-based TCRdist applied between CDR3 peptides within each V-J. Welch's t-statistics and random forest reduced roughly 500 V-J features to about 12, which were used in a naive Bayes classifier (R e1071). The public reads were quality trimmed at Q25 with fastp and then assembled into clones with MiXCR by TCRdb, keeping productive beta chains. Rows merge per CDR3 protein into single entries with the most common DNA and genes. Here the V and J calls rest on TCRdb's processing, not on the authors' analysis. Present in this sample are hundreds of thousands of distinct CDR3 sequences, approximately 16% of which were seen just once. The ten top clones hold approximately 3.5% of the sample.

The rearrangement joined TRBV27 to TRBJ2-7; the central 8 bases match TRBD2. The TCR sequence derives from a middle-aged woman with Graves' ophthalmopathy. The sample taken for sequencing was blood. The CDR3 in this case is CASSVNSGASYEQYF. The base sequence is TGTGCCAGCAGTGTTAATAGCGGGGCCTCCTACGAGCAGTACTTC.